The TCR beta chain under discussion was sequenced for a study of blood T cell repertoires in COVID-19. The wider study: The United States, Italy and Spain supplied acute and convalescent COVID-19 samples.

Clones were sequenced by immunoSEQ multiplex PCR, and TCRdb holds only the in-frame ones, with some missing. The table lists 120,000 to 150,000 clones, 88% of them singletons, with 1% to 1.5% in the top ten. The age range of participants was about 18 to 90 years, with residence in about 25 US areas. Each participant's cohort was designated according to participant-reported clinical history. The CDR3 length is 17 residues. The ends lost 4 bases at V and 0 bases at J; junction bases unmatched: 7. Germline-derived CDR1 and CDR2 are SGHRS and YFSETQ. The chain is built from TRBV5-1 and TRBJ2-3; 11 bases are shared with TRBD2. The specimen was PBMCs or T cells enriched from blood (not recorded which). This receptor was identified in a woman aged 25-40 years with acute COVID-19. The CDR3 loop reads CASSHQTSGTSTDTQYF. The CDR3, as DNA: TGCGCCAGCAGCCATCAGACTAGCGGGACTAGCACAGATACGCAGTATTTT.